This passage covers 28 T cell receptor beta chains from one sample sequenced in a study of tumor T cells in aggressive B-cell lymphoma. Profiled with immunoSEQ multiplex PCR; TCRdb holds only in-frame clones, not every one. The sample shows roughly 6,000 clones, approximately 80% of them seen only once. The sequencing sample was made of tumor tissue. These receptor sequences come from an adult with diffuse large B cell lymphoma.

As to this clone: Other DNA variants within this sample encode the same CDR3. The chain carries TRBV11-1 and TRBJ1-2, with D perhaps matching TRBD1 (6 bases). CDR3 size: 13 residues. CDR1 is SGHAT, CDR2 FQDESV, per germline (reference sequence). V lost 8 bases and J 8 bases, leaving 18 bases between the germline ends. DNA of the CDR3: TGTGCCAGCGGGGGCCAAAAGTATGGGGGCTACACCTTC. Its translation is CASGGQKYGGYTF.

The chain is built from TRBV6-6 and TRBJ1-5; 11 bases line up with TRBD1. The CDR3 covers 16 residues. The ends lost 6 bases at V and 2 bases at J; junction bases unmatched: 6. From germline, CDR1 is MNHNY and CDR2 SVGAGI (reference sequence). For the CDR3, the DNA is TGTGCCAGCAGGTGGACAGGGGGCATAGGCAATCAGCCCCAGCATTTT. It translates to CASRWTGGIGNQPQHF.

V and J are TRBV29-1 and TRBJ1-2; D possibly corresponds to TRBD1 (5 bases). Per germline, CDR1 SQVTM and CDR2 ANQGSEA. The CDR3 runs 14 residues. Between the trimmed V and J ends, which lost 2 bases and 3 bases, there was a span of 13 bases. CDR3 nucleotide sequence: TGCAGCGTTGAAACATGGGGCTCTGACTATGGCTACACCTTC. It is translated as CSVETWGSDYGYTF.

This chain connects TRBV6-5 to TRBJ2-1; D gene unclear. Germline values: CDR1 MNHEY, CDR2 SVGAGI. Between the trimmed V and J ends, which lost 6 bases and 11 bases, there was a span of 11 bases. The CDR3 sequence is 11 residues long. The CDR3 DNA reads as TGTGCCAGCAGCCGCCAGGCAAAGCAGTTCTTC. It yields the protein CASSRQAKQFF.

CDR3 protein: CASSRGGSNQPQHF. The CDR3 DNA follows: TGCGCCAGCAGCCGGGGGGGCAGCAATCAGCCCCAGCATTTT. The V call is TRBV4-1, the J call TRBJ1-5; TRBD1 is a possible D gene (6 bases). Between the trimmed V and J ends, which lost 4 bases and 1 base, there was a span of 8 bases. The CDR3 is 14 amino acids. The V gene's germline CDR1 is MGHRA and CDR2 YSYEKL.

This clone was counted once. The rearrangement uses TRBV29-1 and TRBJ2-5; D remains ambiguous. The CDR3 runs to 12 residues. V was pared by 6 bases and J by 5 bases, with 13 bases between. In germline, CDR1 is SQVTM, CDR2 ANQGSEA. The CDR3 protein is CSVQEALETQYF. The CDR3 region has the DNA TGCAGCGTACAAGAGGCACTCGAGACCCAGTACTTC.

CDR3 DNA: TGCAGCGTTAGCAACGTGAACACTGAAGCTTTCTTT. Its translation is CSVSNVNTEAFF. The gene calls are TRBV29-1 and TRBJ1-1, with D hard to call. Trimming shortened V by 5 bases and J by 0 bases, and 7 bases separated the two germline ends. Looked up from germline, CDR1 is SQVTM and CDR2 is ANQGSEA. The CDR3 has 12 residues.

This chain uses TRBV7-9 with TRBJ2-2, with a tentative D call TRBD1 (6 bases). From germline, CDR1 is SEHNR and CDR2 FQNEAQ (reference sequence). The V and J ends lost 8 bases and 5 bases respectively, with 18 bases between them. The CDR3 has 15 residues. This CDR3 reads CASQEWAGETGELFF. CDR3 bases: TGTGCCAGCCAAGAGTGGGCAGGGGAAACCGGGGAGCTGTTTTTT.

This clone was recorded only once. This chain links TRBV7-2 with TRBJ1-2; D is ambiguous. V was pared by 5 bases and J by 5 bases, with 9 bases between. The CDR3 sequence is 12 residues long. Germline V gene sequence: CDR1 SGHTA, CDR2 FQGNSA. CDR3 loop: CASSQEVYGYTF. The CDR3 DNA follows: TGTGCCAGCAGCCAAGAGGTGTATGGCTACACCTTC.

The chain is built from TRBV28 and TRBJ1-2; D remains ambiguous. The CDR3 has 11 residues. Germline V gene data show CDR1 as MDHEN and CDR2 as SYDVKM. The germline V and J ends were trimmed by 6 bases and 3 bases, with 5 bases remaining between them. CDR3 bases: TGTGCCAGCAGAAGAGACTATGGCTACACCTTC. Its protein product is CASRRDYGYTF.

The chain combines TRBV27 with TRBJ2-6, with D possibly being TRBD1 (5 bases). This CDR3 comprises 20 residues. Germline assignment: CDR1 MNHEY and CDR2 SMNVEV (reference sequence). Between the trimmed V and J ends, which lost 2 bases and 0 bases, there was a span of 20 bases. The chain's CDR3 is CASSLAPDRMTFSGANVLTF. The CDR3 DNA sequence: TGTGCCAGCAGTTTAGCCCCTGACAGAATGACCTTCTCTGGGGCCAACGTCCTGACTTTC.

The chain has TRBV28 and TRBJ1-2; 7 nucleotides agree with TRBD1. The V gene end was trimmed by 4 bases and the J gene end by 8 bases; junction bases not matched to a gene: 7. The germline V gene has CDR1 MDHEN and CDR2 SYDVKM. The CDR3 loop spans 13 amino acids. This chain's CDR3 is CASSSYRGLGYTF. CDR3 in DNA: TGTGCCAGCAGTTCATACAGGGGTTTGGGCTACACCTTC.

This clone came up a few times. The chain couples TRBV28 to TRBJ2-3; 7 bases match TRBD2. Germline assignment: CDR1 MDHEN and CDR2 SYDVKM. This CDR3 has 14 amino acids. The J segment lost 2 bases and the V segment lost 6 bases, leaving 5 bases of the junction unmatched. This chain's CDR3 is CASRGGESTDTQYF. The CDR3 DNA sequence: TGTGCCAGCAGGGGGGGGGAGTCCACAGATACGCAGTATTTT.

The chain couples TRBV12-5 to TRBJ2-2; TRBD1 agrees at 8 bases. CDR3 length: 15 residues. CDR1 is LGHNT, CDR2 FRNRAP, per germline. J was trimmed by 5 bases and V by 5 bases; bases with no gene match: 7. The CDR3 DNA reads as TGTGCTAGTGGTCTCGGACAGGGAGAAACCGGGGAGCTGTTTTTT. The encoded protein is CASGLGQGETGELFF.

The rearrangement uses TRBV5-1 and TRBJ2-5; 9 bases match TRBD2. CDR3 length equals 16 residues. Germline-derived CDR1 and CDR2 are SGHRS and YFSETQ. V shed 0 bases and J 5 bases; nucleotides not matched to a gene: 8. The CDR3 nucleotides read TGCGCCAGCAGCTTGGGGGATAGCGGGAGTTGGGAGACCCAGTACTTC. Translated, it gives CASSLGDSGSWETQYF.

The chain uses TRBV7-9 and TRBJ2-7; 9 nucleotides match TRBD2. The V gene's germline CDR1 is SEHNR and CDR2 FQNEAQ (reference sequence). The CDR3 runs 14 residues. The ends lost 7 bases at V and 2 bases at J; junction bases unmatched: 6. CDR3 in amino acids: CASTPSGVTYEQYF. The CDR3 DNA sequence: TGTGCCAGCACCCCTAGCGGGGTTACCTACGAGCAGTACTTC.

This chain connects TRBV11-2 to TRBJ2-7; 7 nucleotides agree with TRBD1. V lost 4 bases and J lost 7; bases outside the gene matches: 1. Germline V lookup: CDR1 SGHAT, CDR2 FQNNGV. CDR3 length: 11 residues. The CDR3 DNA reads as TGTGCCAGCAGCTGGGGACAGGAGCAGTACTTC. Translated: CASSWGQEQYF.

This chain uses TRBV6-5 with TRBJ1-1; the match to TRBD1 covers 9 bases. The length of the CDR3 is 12 residues. CDR1 MNHEY and CDR2 SVGAGI come from the germline V gene. The V gene end was trimmed by 6 bases and the J gene end by 8 bases; junction bases not matched to a gene: 4. DNA of the CDR3: TGTGCCAGCAGCTTAGGGACAGGGGAAGCTTTCTTT. Its translation: CASSLGTGEAFF.

The rearrangement joins TRBV13 to TRBJ2-2; maybe TRBD1 (6 bases). Between the trimmed V and J ends, which lost 9 bases and 3 bases, there was a span of 17 bases. In germline, CDR1 is PRHDT, CDR2 FYEKMQ (reference sequence). The CDR3 is 15 amino acids. CDR3 bases: TGTGCCAGTTTATACAGAAAGGGGGACACCGGGGAGCTGTTTTTT. It specifies CASLYRKGDTGELFF.

The chain employs TRBV2 and TRBJ1-2; maybe TRBD1 (6 bases). The ends were cut back, 6 bases at V and 0 bases at J, with 8 bases in the middle. This CDR3 comprises 13 residues. Germline assignment: CDR1 SNHLY and CDR2 FYNNEI. This CDR3 reads CASSRGPNYGYTF. CDR3 coding DNA: TGTGCCAGCAGCAGGGGACCTAACTATGGCTACACCTTC.

The chain links TRBV5-5 to TRBJ1-1; TRBD1 aligns across 8 bases. The ends lost 4 bases at V and 7 bases at J; junction bases unmatched: 3. CDR3 length: 12 residues. Germline CDR1 SGHKS, CDR2 YYEKEE (reference sequence). The CDR3 loop is CASSPRGLEAFF. DNA for the CDR3: TGTGCCAGCAGCCCCAGGGGGCTTGAAGCTTTCTTT. Variable domain in full (rest from reference TRBV5-5 and TRBJ1-1): DAGVTQSPTHLIKTRGQQVTLRCSPISGHKSVSWYQQVLGQGPQFIFQYYEKEERGRGNFPDRFSARQFPNYSSELNVNALLLGDSALYLCASSPRGLEAFFGQGTRLTVV.

This clone was observed a few times. This chain connects TRBV5-1 to TRBJ2-1; a weak D match, TRBD1 (5 bases). V was trimmed by 0 bases and J by 1 base, leaving 5 bases between them. Looked up from germline, CDR1 is SGHRS and CDR2 is YFSETQ. CDR3 size: 14 residues. DNA of the CDR3: TGCGCCAGCAGCTTGGGACAGTCCTACAATGAGCAGTTCTTC. As protein: CASSLGQSYNEQFF.

The sample holds a few counts of this clone. This rearrangement joins TRBV27 to TRBJ2-1, with D possibly being TRBD2 (6 bases). Trimming shortened V by 7 bases and J by 2 bases, and 15 bases separated the two germline ends. CDR1 MNHEY and CDR2 SMNVEV come from the germline V gene (reference sequence). The CDR3 has 15 residues. In nucleotides, the CDR3 is TGTGCCAGCAACCCCGGGAGCGGGCCCTACAATGAGCAGTTCTTC. Its translation is CASNPGSGPYNEQFF.

The chain carries TRBV2 and TRBJ2-7; D is perhaps TRBD2 (6 bases). CDR1 is SNHLY and CDR2 is FYNNEI in the germline V gene. Between the trimmed V and J ends, which lost 4 bases and 6 bases, there was a span of 16 bases. The CDR3 is 14 amino acids. The CDR3 region is CASSAGGAPVEQYF. The CDR3 bases are TGTGCCAGCAGTGCCGGGGGAGCGCCGGTCGAGCAGTACTTC. Complete variable domain (other parts from reference TRBV2 and TRBJ2-7): EPEVTQTPSHQVTQMGQEVILRCVPISNHLYFYWYRQILGQKVEFLVSFYNNEISEKSEIFDDQFSVERPDGSNFTLKIRSTKLEDSAMYFCASSAGGAPVEQYFGPGTRLTVT.

The chain employs TRBV7-9 and TRBJ2-3; D might be TRBD2 (7 bases). V lost 6 bases, J lost 1 base, and 11 bases lay in between. CDR1 SEHNR and CDR2 FQNEAQ come from the germline V gene (reference sequence). This CDR3 is 14 amino acids long. CDR3 coding DNA: TGTGCCAGCAGACCGGGGGGCGGCACAGATACGCAGTATTTT. This sequence encodes CASRPGGGTDTQYF.

The chain links TRBV7-9 to TRBJ1-1; the match to TRBD1 covers 10 bases. The CDR3 spans 14 residues. V lost 5 bases to trimming and J lost 8 bases; unmatched junction nucleotides: 8. Germline CDR1 and CDR2: SEHNR and FQNEAQ (reference sequence). The CDR3 reads CASSPGMTGGEAFF. The CDR3 DNA follows: TGTGCCAGCAGCCCCGGGATGACAGGGGGCGAAGCTTTCTTT.

As for this clone: One junction end disagrees with the germline gene, perhaps due to a read error. The gene calls are TRBV15 and TRBJ1-2; unclear D gene. Germline assignment: CDR1 LNHNV and CDR2 YYDKDF (reference sequence). This CDR3 has 16 residues. DNA for the CDR3: TGTGCCACCAGCAGAGGGCCTGGAGGCCTCGGCTATGGCTACACCTTT. It is translated as CATSRGPGGLGYGYTF.

V is TRBV11-2 and J is TRBJ2-1; TRBD2 aligns across 9 bases. This CDR3 has 15 amino acids. The V and J ends lost 3 bases and 3 bases, in that order; junction bases with no gene match: 3. CDR1 is SGHAT and CDR2 is FQNNGV in the germline V gene. CDR3 protein: CASSFLAGNYNEQFF. The CDR3 DNA is TGTGCCAGCAGCTTCCTAGCGGGGAACTACAATGAGCAGTTCTTC.